This T cell receptor beta chain was sequenced during a study of neurological immune-mediated disorders. This clonotype was counted many times. TCRdb re-derived calls from the 5' RACE reads in MiXCR, one entry per CDR3 protein. This sample has roughly 88,000 distinct CDR3 sequences, with around 3.5% found just once. The CDR3 extends over 15 amino acids. Germline-derived CDR1 and CDR2 are ENHRY and SYGVKD. V lost 3 bases, J lost 5 bases, and 7 bases stayed unmatched. Input material: PBMCs. The sequence was obtained from a woman between 45 and 65 years old with multiple sclerosis. The rearrangement uses TRBV10-3 and TRBJ2-7, with 10 bases identical to TRBD2. The CDR3 DNA reads as TGTGCCATCAGTGAAGCGGGGGGGGCCTTTAACGAGCAGTACTTC. Amino acids: CAISEAGGAFNEQYF.